One and the same sample provided the 32 T cell receptor beta chains below, sequenced in a study of blood T cells in healthy people across ages. A second PCR of 7 to 11 cycles used a sample-barcoded 5' primer and a J-beta primer mix. Each CDR3 protein gets one entry after TCRdb re-called the 5' RACE reads with MiXCR. The table lists approximately 760,000 distinct CDR3 sequences, roughly 25% of them singletons. Another study also made use of these data, one on T cells of mothers and their children.

Material: blood. Receptors were obtained from a boy younger than 18 in good health.

The V gene is TRBV10-3, the J gene TRBJ2-1; possible D gene TRBD1, 6 bases. The tail of the sequence fits TRBJ2-7 better, so the J call may be wrong. The CDR3 spans 13 residues. The V gene's germline CDR1 is ENHRY and CDR2 SYGVKD. The CDR3 DNA reads as TGTGCCATCAGTGAGTTACAGGGTTACGAGCAGTACTTC. Encoded protein: CAISELQGYEQYF.

The genes are TRBV12-5 and TRBJ2-5; TRBD1 is a possible D gene (5 bases). The V end lost 1 base, the J end lost 4 bases, and 13 bases lay between the germline ends. This CDR3 spans 15 amino acids. Looked up from germline, CDR1 is LGHNT and CDR2 is FRNRAP. The CDR3 is CASGLASGNRETQYF. CDR3 DNA: TGTGCTAGTGGTTTGGCCTCAGGGAACCGAGAGACCCAGTACTTC.

The rearrangement joins TRBV11-2 to TRBJ1-2; tentatively, D is TRBD1 (6 bases). The germline CDR1 and CDR2 sequences are SGHAT and FQNNGV. The CDR3 is made up of 13 amino acids. Trimming stripped 4 bases from V and 8 bases from J, with 14 bases between. For the CDR3, the DNA is TGTGCCAGCAGCTCCGGGCAGGACAGAGGCTACACCTTC. Translating it yields CASSSGQDRGYTF. The full variable domain, completed using reference TRBV11-2 and TRBJ1-2, is EAGVAQSPRYKIIEKRQSVAFWCNPISGHATLYWYQQILGQGPKLLIQFQNNGVVDDSQLPKDRFSAERLKGVDSTLKIQPAKLEDSAVYLCASSSGQDRGYTFGSGTRLTVV.

In this sample, this clonotype turned up a few times. J is TRBJ1-4 and V is TRBV6-6; D uncertain. Germline assignment: CDR1 MNHNY and CDR2 SVGAGI (reference sequence). The CDR3 consists of 15 residues. V lost 2 bases and J lost 8, with 15 bases in between. CDR3 DNA: TGTGCCAGCAGTTACCCTGGATCCGTTGGGGAAAAACTGTTTTTT. It is translated as CASSYPGSVGEKLFF.

The gene calls are TRBV4-1 and TRBJ2-1; D is perhaps TRBD2 (6 bases). V was pared by 1 base and J by 1 base, with 14 bases between. Germline V gene lookup returns CDR1 MGHRA and CDR2 YSYEKL. The length of the CDR3 is 17 residues. CDR3 region: CASSQALTGASYNEQFF. CDR3 sequence (DNA): TGCGCCAGCAGCCAAGCCCTAACGGGAGCGTCCTACAATGAGCAGTTCTTC.

The chain is built from TRBV20-1 and TRBJ2-7; D perhaps matches TRBD1 (6 bases). V lost 5 bases and J lost 4, with 12 bases in between. CDR3 length: 12 amino acids. Germline-derived CDR1 and CDR2 are DFQATT and SNEGSKA (reference sequence). CDR3 nucleotide sequence: TGCAGTGCTTGCCGGGACATGTACGAGCAGTACTTC. The encoded protein is CSACRDMYEQYF.

Turning to this clonotype: The CDR3 end shows no conserved phenylalanine or tryptophan, and so a read error is likely. The chain links TRBV10-2 to TRBJ2-7; 7 positions match TRBD1. The trim removed 2 bases at V and 0 bases at J, leaving 1 base unmatched. CDR1 is WSHSY and CDR2 is SAAADI in the germline V gene. This CDR3 has 14 residues. The CDR3 nucleotides read TGCGCCAGCAGTGAGGGGGACAGCTCCTACGAGCAGTACCTC. It encodes CASSEGDSSYEQYL.

This clonotype was recorded once. This rearrangement joins TRBV2 to TRBJ2-5, with D perhaps matching TRBD1 or TRBD2 (5 bases each). CDR3 length equals 15 residues. Germline V gives CDR1 SNHLY, CDR2 FYNNEI. Trimming removed 3 bases at V and 2 bases at J, with 13 bases between. The CDR3 region is CASSDGTDAQETQYF. CDR3 nucleotide sequence: TGTGCCAGCAGTGACGGGACCGACGCTCAAGAGACCCAGTACTTC.

The chain is built from TRBV6-6 and TRBJ1-1, with 10 bases lining up with TRBD1. The V gene's germline CDR1 is MNHNY and CDR2 SVGAGI (reference sequence). The CDR3 covers 13 residues. V gave up 8 bases and J gave up 7 bases; unmatched junction bases: 7. CDR3 DNA sequence: TGTGCCAGCCCGGGACAGGGGACGAATGAAGCTTTCTTT. Translated: CASPGQGTNEAFF.

The rearrangement joins TRBV12-3 or TRBV12-4 to TRBJ2-5; no firm D call. CDR3 length: 12 residues. V shed 5 bases and J shed 9 bases, with 13 bases lying between them. In nucleotides, the CDR3 is TGTGCCAGCAGTACCCTGGCCCGGGCCCAGTACTTC. Amino acids: CASSTLARAQYF.

In its sample, this clonotype was seen a few times. The rearrangement uses TRBV2 and TRBJ2-6, with 10 bases matching TRBD2. Germline CDR1 and CDR2: SNHLY and FYNNEI. Trimming at V came to 6 bases and at J to 2 bases, leaving 4 bases not matched to a gene. There are 16 residues in the CDR3. The CDR3 loop is CASRPLAGTGANVLTF. CDR3 nucleotide sequence: TGTGCCAGCAGACCACTAGCGGGAACTGGGGCCAACGTCCTGACTTTC.

The chain carries TRBV5-1 and TRBJ2-7, with 11 bases that match TRBD1. The J segment lost 2 bases and the V segment lost 4 bases, leaving 8 bases of the junction unmatched. The length of the CDR3 is 16 residues. Germline lookup yields CDR1 SGHRS and CDR2 YFSETQ. DNA of the CDR3: TGCGCCAGCAGCCCAGCCGGGACAGGGGGGACCTACGAGCAGTACTTC. Translated, it gives CASSPAGTGGTYEQYF.

This clonotype has a handful of counts. DNA of the CDR3: TGTGCCAGCAGCTCCCCCGGGACAGGGCCCCACGAGCAGTACTTC. As protein: CASSSPGTGPHEQYF. The rearrangement links TRBV5-6 to TRBJ2-7; 9 nucleotides align to TRBD1. After removal of 3 bases from V and 5 bases from J, the junction contained 9 bases not matched to a gene. The V gene's germline CDR1 is SGHDT and CDR2 YYEEEE. The CDR3 covers 15 residues. The whole variable domain, filled in from reference TRBV5-6 and TRBJ2-7, reads DAGVTQSPTHLIKTRGQQVTLRCSPKSGHDTVSWYQQALGQGPQFIFQYYEEEERQRGNFPDRFSGHQFPNYSSELNVNALLLGDSALYLCASSSPGTGPHEQYFGPGTRLTVT.

A few counts support this clonotype. This chain uses TRBV20-1 with TRBJ1-2, with unresolved D. The CDR3 runs 12 residues. V lost 2 bases and J lost 8, with 12 bases in between. Per the germline V gene, CDR1 is DFQATT and CDR2 is SNEGSKA (reference sequence). The CDR3 spells CSARTRAGGYTF. As DNA, the CDR3 is TGCAGTGCTAGAACCCGGGCCGGAGGCTACACCTTC.

In DNA form, the CDR3 reads TGCAGTGCTAGAGATGAGGGACAGATAGACCAGTACTTC. This encodes CSARDEGQIDQYF. The V call is TRBV20-1, the J call TRBJ2-1, with 7 bases aligning to TRBD1. With the DNA end fitting TRBJ2-5 better, the J assignment may be wrong. CDR3 length equals 13 residues. The germline gives CDR1 DFQATT, CDR2 SNEGSKA (reference sequence).

This clonotype has just a few counts. One junction end disagrees with the germline gene, perhaps due to a read error. The chain carries TRBV7-7 and TRBJ2-1; the match to TRBD2 covers 14 bases. CDR1 is SSHAT and CDR2 is FNYEAQ in the germline V gene (reference sequence). This CDR3 is 15 amino acids long. The CDR3 DNA follows: TGTGCTAGCAGCGCCGGGACTAGCGGGGGTCATGAGCAGTTCTTC. Residues: CASSAGTSGGHEQFF.

J is TRBJ2-7 and V is TRBV3-1, with D perhaps matching TRBD1 or TRBD2 (5 bases each). Trimming cost V 1 base and J 3 bases, with 10 bases left between them. This CDR3 is 14 amino acids long. Looked up from germline, CDR1 is LGHDT and CDR2 is YNNKEL (reference sequence). The CDR3 DNA follows: TGTGCCAGCAGCCAAGCCGGGACCTTCTACGAGCAGTACTTC. This sequence encodes CASSQAGTFYEQYF.

This rearrangement joins TRBV12-3 or TRBV12-4 to TRBJ2-5, with TRBD2 as a possible D gene (6 bases). The J call is doubtful: the DNA matches TRBJ2-7 better. This CDR3 comprises 13 residues. The CDR3 protein is CASSYPPGDEQYF. CDR3 DNA: TGTGCCAGCAGTTACCCCCCGGGGGACGAGCAGTACTTC.

The chain links TRBV20-1 to TRBJ2-1; D gene uncertain. The end of the DNA aligns better with TRBJ2-7, so the J call may be wrong. This CDR3 comprises 11 residues. CDR1 and CDR2 (germline): DFQATT, SNEGSKA (reference sequence). Here the CDR3 DNA reads TGCAGTGCTTTCTTGACCTACGAGCAGTACTTC. Residues: CSAFLTYEQYF.

CDR3 protein: CASSGDRVYADTQYF. The CDR3 DNA reads TGTGCCAGCAGTGGGGACAGGGTCTACGCAGATACGCAGTATTTT. The chain is built from TRBV12-3 or TRBV12-4 and TRBJ2-3, with 9 bases that match TRBD1. This CDR3 has 15 amino acids. V trimming: 5 bases; J trimming: 4 bases; junction bases outside the gene matches: 7.

The sample holds a few counts of this clonotype. This sequence joins TRBV6-1 and TRBJ2-1, with unresolved D. The ends were cut back, 2 bases at V and 0 bases at J, with 14 bases in the middle. CDR1 is MNHNS, CDR2 SASEGT, per germline. The CDR3 runs to 17 residues. CDR3 protein: CASSEIDGQSSYNEQFF. The CDR3 DNA reads TGTGCCAGCAGTGAAATCGACGGGCAGAGCTCCTACAATGAGCAGTTCTTC.

The chain uses TRBV6-2 or TRBV6-3 and TRBJ1-2; no definite D call. The V gene's germline CDR1 is MNHEY and CDR2 SVGEGT. The CDR3 is 15 residues long. Trimming stripped 6 bases from V and 6 bases from J, with 20 bases between. CDR3 nucleotide sequence: TGTGCCAGCAGCTCGCCCGCAACAGCTTGGAATGGCTACACCTTC. As protein: CASSSPATAWNGYTF.

This clonotype was seen a single time. V is TRBV7-8 and J is TRBJ2-1; 10 bases fit TRBD1. CDR3 size: 15 residues. Germline assignment: CDR1 SGHVS and CDR2 FQNEAQ. Trimming cost V 4 bases and J 2 bases; bases outside gene matches: 2. The CDR3 nucleotides are TGTGCCAGCAGCTCCGGGACAGGGGCCTACAATGAGCAGTTCTTC. Its protein product is CASSSGTGAYNEQFF. Full variable domain (remainder filled in from reference TRBV7-8 and TRBJ2-1): GAGVSQSPRYKVAKRGQDVALRCDPISGHVSLFWYQQALGQGPEFLTYFQNEAQLDKSGLPSDRFFAERPEGSVSTLKIQRTQQEDSAVYLCASSSGTGAYNEQFFGPGTRLTVL.

The sample holds a few counts of this clonotype. This chain joins TRBV14 and TRBJ1-6, with 7 bases aligning to TRBD1. Germline V gene data show CDR1 as SGHDN and CDR2 as FVKESK. The CDR3 has 14 amino acids. V gave up 3 bases and J gave up 9 bases; unmatched junction bases: 5. The CDR3 protein is CASSHRQGPSPLHF. The CDR3, as DNA: TGTGCCAGCAGCCATCGACAGGGACCTTCACCCCTCCACTTT.

The rearrangement links TRBV20-1 to TRBJ2-7; D is ambiguous. CDR1 is DFQATT and CDR2 is SNEGSKA in the germline V gene (reference sequence). V lost 0 bases and J lost 3, with 9 bases in between. This CDR3 comprises 13 residues. The CDR3 nucleotides read TGCAGTGCTAGAGAGACGACGATCTACGAGCAGTACTTC. Translation gives CSARETTIYEQYF.

This clonotype was seen more than once but under ten times. The rearrangement uses TRBV11-2 and TRBJ2-5; a possible D gene is TRBD1 (5 bases). Germline CDR1 reads SGHAT; CDR2 reads FQNNGV. The germline V and J ends were trimmed by 0 bases and 4 bases, with 15 bases remaining between them. The length of the CDR3 is 16 residues. DNA of the CDR3: TGTGCCAGCAGCTTAGATTTTGTCAGGGAAGGAGAGACCCAGTACTTC. This gives the protein CASSLDFVREGETQYF. Complete variable domain (other parts from reference TRBV11-2 and TRBJ2-5): EAGVAQSPRYKIIEKRQSVAFWCNPISGHATLYWYQQILGQGPKLLIQFQNNGVVDDSQLPKDRFSAERLKGVDSTLKIQPAKLEDSAVYLCASSLDFVREGETQYFGPGTRLLVL.

The rearrangement uses TRBV28 and TRBJ1-2; no firm D call. The length of the CDR3 is 13 residues. Germline V gives CDR1 MDHEN, CDR2 SYDVKM. V shed 5 bases and J shed 6 bases, with 13 bases lying between them. CDR3 region: CASSPDPWDGYTF. DNA of the CDR3: TGTGCCAGCAGTCCCGACCCCTGGGATGGCTACACCTTC.

This chain connects TRBV7-3 to TRBJ2-5; maybe TRBD2 (6 bases). The DNA end favors TRBJ2-1, so the J call may be wrong. The CDR3 has 15 residues. Germline values: CDR1 SGHTA, CDR2 FQGTGA. In DNA form, the CDR3 reads TGTGCCAGCAGCTTAGGCGGGGTAGGGTACAATGAGCAGTTCTTC. It codes for CASSLGGVGYNEQFF.

This clonotype was detected a few times. The V call is TRBV4-1, the J call TRBJ1-2, with D possibly TRBD1 on 6 matching bases. Trimming stripped 1 base from V and 2 bases from J, with 11 bases between. The CDR3 is made up of 15 amino acids. CDR1 is MGHRA, CDR2 YSYEKL, per germline. CDR3 residues: CASSQVEGGNYGYTF. CDR3 DNA: TGCGCCAGCAGCCAAGTGGAGGGGGGGAACTATGGCTACACCTTC.

The chain recombines TRBV7-3 with TRBJ2-1; tentatively, D is TRBD2 (5 bases). The CDR3 runs 12 residues. The germline V and J ends were trimmed by 4 bases and 9 bases, with 10 bases remaining between them. The germline V gene has CDR1 SGHTA and CDR2 FQGTGA. The CDR3 DNA is TGTGCCAGCAGCTCCGGAGGCCGTGAGCAGTTCTTC. Its protein is CASSSGGREQFF. The full variable domain, completed using reference TRBV7-3 and TRBJ2-1, is GAGVSQTPSNKVTEKGKYVELRCDPISGHTALYWYRQSLGQGPEFLIYFQGTGAADDSGLPNDRFFAVRPEGSVSTLKIQRTERGDSAVYLCASSSGGREQFFGPGTRLTVL.

This clonotype was seen just once. The chain employs TRBV5-1 and TRBJ2-3; the D gene is possibly TRBD2 (6 bases). Trimming took 6 bases from V and 3 from J, leaving 11 bases between them. The CDR3 has 13 amino acids. CDR1 SGHRS and CDR2 YFSETQ come from the germline V gene. CDR3 DNA sequence: TGCGCCAGCATGATGGAGGGGACAGATACGCAGTATTTT. Translating gives CASMMEGTDTQYF.

This clonotype came up a few times. The chain combines TRBV20-1 with TRBJ2-1; 7 bases agree with TRBD2. V was clipped by 3 bases and J by 3 bases; unmatched bases: 5. The CDR3 consists of 14 residues. Germline V lookup: CDR1 DFQATT, CDR2 SNEGSKA (reference sequence). In DNA, the CDR3 is TGCAGTGCTAGGATCAGCGGGAACTACAATGAGCAGTTCTTC. Amino acids: CSARISGNYNEQFF.